The present TCR beta chain was sequenced within a study of T cell responses to AZD1222 COVID-19 vaccine. Study background: Analyses pooled second doses at about 4 or about 12 weeks.

About this clone: The antigen is unknown.

The CDR3 runs 15 residues. The germline V gene encodes CDR1 DFQATT and CDR2 SNEGSKA (reference sequence). Trimming took 3 bases from V and 5 from J; bases not matched to a gene: 11. General observations from the study: Unmutated variant regions reportedly attract nearly half of all spike-specific TCRs. The donor cohort was predominantly white British with a female majority, and clonal diversity may have been underestimated.

Some clones are missing from TCRdb's copy, which holds only in-frame ones; the method was immunoSEQ multiplex PCR. The sample shows 110,000 to 150,000 clones, 92% of them seen only once. The sequence derives from an adult in good health. The chain employs TRBV20-1 and TRBJ2-5, with TRBD1 matching 8 bases. This material consisted of peripheral blood, taken on day 0 of AZD1222 vaccination. The CDR3 region has the DNA TGCAGTGCTAGTGATCGACAGGGGATCGGGGAGACCCAGTACTTC. Translating it yields CSASDRQGIGETQYF.